This T cell receptor (beta chain) was sequenced for a study of vaccination effects on CD4 cells after COVID-19. For the study at large: Two doses of BNT162b2 or mRNA-1273 vaccine were administered to participants. Samples came from a couple of convalescent patients 16 days and one week before vaccination. Study-wide points: Early timepoints after infection were absent, and convalescent patients were few in the study.

Following 10 days of culture, CD4+ T cells were isolated. Produced via immunoSEQ multiplex PCR; TCRdb's table is partial and in-frame only. The profile shows around 50,000 clones, about 78% of them singletons. Trimming took off 4 bases at V and 3 bases at J, with 12 bases between the two ends. Germline loops: CDR1 SGHRS, CDR2 YFSETQ. The CDR3 is made up of 14 amino acids. This clone was seen a few times. Its antigen is still unknown. This receptor was identified in a human donor who had a prior SARS-CoV-2 infection. This specimen consisted of CD4+ T cells from PBMCs cultured without peptide, obtained before COVID-19 vaccination. This rearrangement joins TRBV5-1 to TRBJ2-3, with D possibly called TRBD1 or TRBD2 (5 bases each). CDR3 residues: CASSARDATDTQYF. As DNA, the CDR3 is TGCGCCAGCAGCGCCCGGGACGCTACAGATACGCAGTATTTT.